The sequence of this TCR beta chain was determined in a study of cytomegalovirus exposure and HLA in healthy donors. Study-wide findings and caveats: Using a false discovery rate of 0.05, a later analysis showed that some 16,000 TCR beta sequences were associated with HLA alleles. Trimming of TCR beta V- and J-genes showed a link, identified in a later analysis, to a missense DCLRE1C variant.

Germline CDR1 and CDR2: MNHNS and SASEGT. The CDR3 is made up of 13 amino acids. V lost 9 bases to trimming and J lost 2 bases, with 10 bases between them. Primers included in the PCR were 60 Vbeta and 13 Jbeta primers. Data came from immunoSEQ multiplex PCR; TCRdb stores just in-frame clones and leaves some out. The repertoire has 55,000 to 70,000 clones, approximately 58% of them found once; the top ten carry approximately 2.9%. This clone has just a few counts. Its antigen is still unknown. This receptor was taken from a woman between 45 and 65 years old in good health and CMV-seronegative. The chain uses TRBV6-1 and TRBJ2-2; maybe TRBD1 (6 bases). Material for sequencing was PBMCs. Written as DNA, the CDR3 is TGTGCCAGTTGGGGACACAACACCGGGGAGCTGTTTTTT. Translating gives CASWGHNTGELFF.